This T cell receptor (beta chain) was recorded in a study of blood T cell repertoires in COVID-19. In the study overall: The United States, Italy and Spain provided the acute and convalescent COVID-19 samples. Sample material is recorded as cDNA or gDNA derived from T cells, B-cell-depleted T cells, or PBMCs.

The germline V and J ends were trimmed by 0 bases and 0 bases, with 10 bases remaining between them. Per the germline V gene, CDR1 is SGHRS and CDR2 is YFSETQ. CDR3 length equals 15 residues. Original data processing: Reference gene primers were amplified, and this amplification served to estimate nucleated cell counts. The repertoire was sequenced with immunoSEQ multiplex PCR; TCRdb's copy has only in-frame clones and lacks some. The DNA gave D and trimming, while V, J and clone size come from that table. The table records hundreds of thousands of clones, around 88% of them present only once. Seattle patients were enrolled while actively infected and followed longitudinally.

The material sequenced was peripheral blood. The receptor was isolated from a woman in her 70s with COVID-19, enrolled during active disease. The chain links TRBV5-1 to TRBJ2-7; no clear D gene. The CDR3 is CASSLGGPGSYEQYF. The CDR3, as DNA: TGCGCCAGCAGCTTGGGAGGCCCCGGCTCCTACGAGCAGTACTTC.